This paragraph reports one T cell receptor beta chain. What it binds is not known. PCR used 60 Vbeta primers and 13 Jbeta primers. Clones were read by immunoSEQ multiplex PCR, and TCRdb kept only the in-frame ones, dropping some. The repertoire holds 150,000 to 200,000 clones, with roughly 80% as singletons. The CDR3 spans 16 residues. V lost 5 bases and J lost 2; bases outside the gene matches: 9. Per the germline V gene, CDR1 is SGHAT and CDR2 is FQNNGV. This specimen comes from a study of cytomegalovirus exposure and HLA in healthy donors. General study points: Productive rates of about 90% or about 30% were seen for most TCR beta V segments in an earlier analysis. A later analysis showed that HLA-associated TCR beta chains had undergone more clonal expansion than equally common others.

The V and J genes are TRBV11-2 and TRBJ2-5; 9 bases are a match to TRBD2. This TCR came from a man aged 18 to 29 in good health and CMV-seropositive. The specimen was PBMCs. The CDR3 coding sequence is TGTGCCAGCAGCCAGGTTAGCGGGAGTGAGCAAGAGACCCAGTACTTC. Translated: CASSQVSGSEQETQYF.